The 17 T cell receptor beta chains reported below all come from one sample, sequenced in a study of cytomegalovirus exposure and HLA in healthy donors. Profiled with immunoSEQ multiplex PCR; TCRdb holds only in-frame clones, not every one. The sample lists about 140,000 clones; approximately 86% were seen once. The sequenced material came from PBMCs. These receptors all come from a man aged 18 to 29 in good health and CMV-seropositive.

This clone occurred once. The chain recombines TRBV19 with TRBJ2-1, with D tentatively TRBD2 (5 bases). The germline V and J ends were trimmed by 4 bases and 9 bases, with 28 bases remaining between them. The CDR3 runs 18 residues. Germline CDR1 is LNHDA and CDR2 is SQIVND (reference sequence). CDR3 residues: CASSTNEAGALGELEQFF. CDR3 in DNA: TGTGCCAGTAGTACGAACGAGGCGGGTGCCCTCGGGGAGCTTGAGCAGTTCTTC.

The V call is TRBV5-6, the J call TRBJ1-1; D is unresolved. CDR1 and CDR2 from the germline V gene are SGHDT and YYEEEE. The CDR3 is made up of 14 amino acids. Trimming took off 5 bases at V and 1 base at J, with 12 bases between the two ends. Here the CDR3 reads CASSFISRNTEAFF. As DNA, the CDR3 is TGTGCCAGCAGTTTTATATCGAGGAACACTGAAGCTTTCTTT.

This clone was seen a handful of times. The chain is built from TRBV2 and TRBJ1-2; weak D call: TRBD1 (6 bases). The V gene's germline CDR1 is SNHLY and CDR2 FYNNEI. The V end lost 5 bases, the J end lost 10 bases, and 20 bases lay between the germline ends. The CDR3 runs to 14 residues. The CDR3 sequence: CASSHRDGQTVYTF. The DNA of the CDR3 is TGTGCCAGCAGTCACAGGGACGGACAGACGGTCTACACCTTC.

The chain has TRBV5-1 and TRBJ1-3; TRBD1 agrees at 9 bases. The CDR3 extends over 15 amino acids. Germline V gene sequence: CDR1 SGHRS, CDR2 YFSETQ. The trim removed 5 bases at V and 6 bases at J, leaving 9 bases unmatched. In nucleotides, the CDR3 is TGCGCCAGCAGAAGGGGACAGGGTCGAGAAAACACCATATATTTT. Translating it yields CASRRGQGRENTIYF.

This chain connects TRBV27 to TRBJ2-3; TRBD2 agrees at 10 bases. This CDR3 comprises 16 residues. CDR1 is MNHEY, CDR2 SMNVEV, per germline (reference sequence). The V segment lost 8 bases and the J segment 8 bases; nucleotides outside the gene matches: 16. DNA of the CDR3: TGTGCCAGCTCCACCCGATCAGCGGGGGGGTTCGCTACGCAGTATTTT. Translated: CASSTRSAGGFATQYF.

The rearrangement joins TRBV30 to TRBJ1-1, with D possibly TRBD1 on 6 matching bases. The V and J ends lost 4 bases and 1 base respectively, with 10 bases between them. Looked up from germline, CDR1 is GTSNPN and CDR2 is SVGIG (reference sequence). The CDR3 is made up of 13 amino acids. The CDR3 DNA follows: TGTGCCTGGAACCCGGACAGGAACACTGAAGCTTTCTTT. Its translation is CAWNPDRNTEAFF.

The CDR3 nucleotides are TGCAGCGCCGGGACAGGGGTTGGTGAGCAGTTCTTC. Amino acid sequence: CSAGTGVGEQFF. The chain links TRBV29-1 to TRBJ2-1; 10 positions match TRBD1. CDR1 and CDR2 (germline): SQVTM, ANQGSEA. V shed 7 bases, J shed 9 bases, and the junction held 6 bases outside the gene matches. The CDR3 has 12 residues.

This clone was seen a single time. V gene TRBV5-8 combines with J gene TRBJ1-4; 7 nucleotides line up with TRBD1. With 4 bases clipped from V and 6 bases from J, the junction kept 9 bases outside the gene matches. The CDR3 runs 15 residues. The germline V gene has CDR1 SGHTS and CDR2 YDEGEE. For the CDR3, the DNA is TGTGCCAGCAGCAGCGGACAGGTCGGGGATGAAAAACTGTTTTTT. Its translation: CASSSGQVGDEKLFF.

The gene calls are TRBV4-2 and TRBJ2-5; 13 bases map to TRBD2. The trim removed 5 bases at V and 4 bases at J, leaving 7 bases unmatched. The germline CDR1 and CDR2 sequences are LGHNA and YNFKEQ. The CDR3 loop spans 16 amino acids. The CDR3 nucleotides read TGTGCCAGCAGCTCCCGACTAGCGGGAGGAGGAGAGACCCAGTACTTC. Protein: CASSSRLAGGGETQYF.

The rearrangement joins TRBV10-3 to TRBJ2-7; 7 nucleotides line up with TRBD1. The CDR3 runs to 13 residues. V dropped 2 bases and J dropped 2; count of bases not matched to a gene: 0. The V gene's germline CDR1 is ENHRY and CDR2 SYGVKD. CDR3 amino acids: CAISEDRAYEQYF. The CDR3 DNA reads as TGTGCCATCAGTGAGGACAGGGCCTACGAGCAGTACTTC.

V usage is TRBV11-2 and J usage is TRBJ2-3; possible D gene TRBD2, 6 bases. Germline CDR1 and CDR2: SGHAT and FQNNGV. This CDR3 has 14 amino acids. Trimming took 3 bases from V and 5 from J, leaving 12 bases between them. The CDR3 nucleotides read TGTGCCAGCAGCTTTGTCGGGGGTAGAGATACGCAGTATTTT. Protein product: CASSFVGGRDTQYF.

V is TRBV13 and J is TRBJ2-1; 13 bases fit TRBD2. The CDR3 has 17 residues. Germline lookup yields CDR1 PRHDT and CDR2 FYEKMQ (reference sequence). Trimming cost V 0 bases and J 6 bases; bases outside gene matches: 5. CDR3 sequence: CASSLGLGTSGINEQFF. DNA of the CDR3: TGTGCCAGCAGCTTAGGCCTCGGGACTAGCGGGATCAATGAGCAGTTCTTC.

V usage is TRBV6-5 and J usage is TRBJ1-5; 7 nucleotides match TRBD1. With 6 bases clipped from V and 2 bases from J, the junction kept 7 bases outside the gene matches. CDR1 and CDR2 (germline): MNHEY, SVGAGI. The CDR3 consists of 15 residues. The CDR3 nucleotides read TGTGCCAGCAGCCGAACAGGGGCCGGCAATCAGCCCCAGCATTTT. Protein sequence: CASSRTGAGNQPQHF.

V gene TRBV28 combines with J gene TRBJ1-2; D possibly corresponds to TRBD1 (5 bases). In germline, CDR1 is MDHEN, CDR2 SYDVKM. Trimming took 1 base from V and 4 from J, leaving 10 bases between them. This CDR3 is built from 14 residues. The CDR3 sequence: CASSLLGAGYGYTF. As DNA, the CDR3 is TGTGCCAGCAGTTTATTAGGGGCAGGCTATGGCTACACCTTC.

The gene calls are TRBV30 and TRBJ2-1; D gene ambiguous. The germline V gene encodes CDR1 GTSNPN and CDR2 SVGIG (reference sequence). The germline V and J ends were trimmed by 3 bases and 0 bases, with 3 bases remaining between them. This CDR3 spans 12 amino acids. The CDR3 here is CAWRLSYNEQFF. CDR3 nucleotide sequence: TGTGCCTGGAGACTCTCCTACAATGAGCAGTTCTTC.

This sequence joins TRBV10-1 and TRBJ1-4; no firm D call. V dropped 6 bases and J dropped 7 bases, with 15 bases sitting between them. Germline V CDR1 and CDR2: WNHNN, SYGVQD (reference sequence). The length of the CDR3 is 14 residues. The CDR3 nucleotides are TGCGCCAGCAGCGCTCGTGGTGAGGGTGAAAAACTGTTTTTT. Its protein product is CASSARGEGEKLFF.

The chain employs TRBV30 and TRBJ1-2; 10 nucleotides agree with TRBD1. The CDR3 has 13 amino acids. With 1 base clipped from V and 9 bases from J, the junction kept 5 bases outside the gene matches. Germline CDR1 GTSNPN, CDR2 SVGIG (reference sequence). This CDR3 reads CAWSEGQGKSYTF. The CDR3 coding sequence is TGTGCCTGGAGTGAGGGACAGGGGAAAAGCTACACCTTC.